Below are 16 T cell receptor beta chains sequenced from a single sample in a study of T-cell reconstitution after alpha-beta-depleted transplantation in children. The authors prepared the TCRbeta library with unique molecular identifiers. MiXCR was run by TCRdb on the PCR reads, yielding one entry per CDR3 protein. The table includes hundreds of thousands of distinct CDR3 sequences, approximately 16% detected once. Sequencing was performed on PBMCs from the stem cell graft donor, taken from the stem cell graft. Every receptor here comes from a human donor who donated a stem cell graft to a child with acute lymphoblastic leukemia.

The chain links TRBV4-1 to TRBJ2-1; 12 bases line up with TRBD2. Trimming removed 6 bases from V and 7 bases from J; junction bases left unmatched: 10. Germline V gene data show CDR1 as MGHRA and CDR2 as YSYEKL. This CDR3 spans 16 amino acids. For the CDR3, the DNA is TGCGCCAGCAGTCAAATGACTAGCGGGAGCCGAAATGAGCAGTTCTTC. It encodes CASSQMTSGSRNEQFF.

This clonotype was recorded at least ten times. Here the CDR3 DNA reads TGCAGCGCCCGGGACGACTATGGCTACACCTTC. It specifies CSARDDYGYTF. This chain connects TRBV29-1 to TRBJ1-2; weak D call: TRBD1 (5 bases). The ends were cut back, 7 bases at V and 3 bases at J, with 9 bases in the middle. The CDR3 is 11 residues long. Germline lookup yields CDR1 SQVTM and CDR2 ANQGSEA.

This clonotype has a handful of counts. The V gene is TRBV20-1, the J gene TRBJ1-2, with TRBD1 matching 11 bases. The CDR3 covers 15 residues. Per the germline V gene, CDR1 is DFQATT and CDR2 is SNEGSKA (reference sequence). J was trimmed by 4 bases and V by 2 bases; bases with no gene match: 6. The CDR3 DNA follows: TGCAGTGCTAGATACTGGACAGGGGGCTCCTATGGCTACACCTTC. Its protein product is CSARYWTGGSYGYTF.

This clonotype came up a few times. V and J are TRBV7-9 and TRBJ2-7; D is ambiguous. Germline loops: CDR1 SEHNR, CDR2 FQNEAQ (reference sequence). The CDR3 totals 14 residues. Trimming took 6 bases from V and 1 from J, leaving 13 bases between them. The CDR3 reads CASSRDLGSYEQYF. Written as DNA, the CDR3 is TGTGCCAGCAGTCGTGACCTGGGATCCTACGAGCAGTACTTC.

This clonotype was seen a handful of times. V usage is TRBV13 and J usage is TRBJ2-1, with 7 bases identical to TRBD2. CDR1 and CDR2 (germline): PRHDT, FYEKMQ (reference sequence). The ends lost 1 base at V and 3 bases at J; junction bases unmatched: 6. This CDR3 is 16 amino acids long. CDR3 sequence reads: CASSLERAGSYNEQFF. The CDR3 DNA follows: TGTGCCAGCAGCTTAGAGCGAGCGGGAAGCTACAATGAGCAGTTCTTC.

This clonotype was seen repeatedly, ten times or more. The V and J genes are TRBV5-1 and TRBJ2-1; tentatively, D is TRBD2 (6 bases). The germline CDR1 and CDR2 sequences are SGHRS and YFSETQ. The CDR3 sequence is 16 residues long. Trimming cost V 0 bases and J 9 bases, with 19 bases left between them. The CDR3 DNA reads TGCGCCAGCAGCTTGGTTCGGGGGAATAGTAGAGGTGAGCAGTTCTTC. This translates into CASSLVRGNSRGEQFF.

The chain has TRBV24-1 and TRBJ2-3; 10 nucleotides line up with TRBD1. Per the germline V gene, CDR1 is KGHDR and CDR2 is SFDVKD. The CDR3 spans 15 residues. The trim removed 5 bases at V and 5 bases at J, leaving 6 bases unmatched. The CDR3 nucleotides are TGTGCCACCAGTGCCGGGACAGGGGTCTTAGATACGCAGTATTTT. Translated, it gives CATSAGTGVLDTQYF.

The chain couples TRBV5-1 to TRBJ2-3; a possible D gene is TRBD1 (6 bases). The CDR3 totals 15 residues. The germline V gene has CDR1 SGHRS and CDR2 YFSETQ. The V gene lost 0 bases and the J gene lost 3 bases, with 11 bases spanning the gap. In nucleotides, the CDR3 is TGCGCCAGCAGCTTGGAAACAGGGTCGACAGATACGCAGTATTTT. It translates to CASSLETGSTDTQYF.

This clonotype was counted between two and nine times. V gene TRBV7-2 combines with J gene TRBJ2-1; no clear D gene. Between the trimmed V and J ends, which lost 2 bases and 4 bases, there was a span of 9 bases. This CDR3 has 14 residues. CDR1 and CDR2 (germline): SGHTA, FQGNSA. The CDR3 DNA follows: TGTGCCAGCAGCTTACTCGTCCGATACAATGAGCAGTTCTTC. It specifies CASSLLVRYNEQFF.

CDR3 residues: CASSWGARHNEQFF. CDR3 bases: TGTGCCAGCAGTTGGGGGGCGCGACACAATGAGCAGTTCTTC. J is TRBJ2-1 and V is TRBV27; TRBD1 or TRBD2 may be the D gene (6 bases each). Germline V gene lookup returns CDR1 MNHEY and CDR2 SMNVEV (reference sequence). V was clipped by 4 bases and J by 5 bases, with 12 bases between them. The CDR3 has 14 residues.

In nucleotides, the CDR3 is TGTGCCAGCAGCCATCCTGGACTAGCGACCTTCAATGAGCAGTTCTTC. This encodes CASSHPGLATFNEQFF. The rearrangement joins TRBV3-1 to TRBJ2-1; TRBD2 aligns across 9 bases. V dropped 3 bases and J dropped 6; count of bases not matched to a gene: 9. The CDR3 consists of 16 residues. Germline CDR1 LGHDT, CDR2 YNNKEL (reference sequence).

This clonotype was counted many times. The chain couples TRBV29-1 to TRBJ2-1; no reliable D call. Germline V gives CDR1 SQVTM, CDR2 ANQGSEA. The CDR3 length is 12 residues. With 0 bases removed from V and 6 bases from J, the gap between germline ends came to 6 bases. In DNA, the CDR3 is TGCAGCGTTGAAGATAATAGCAATGAGCAGTTCTTC. It codes for CSVEDNSNEQFF.

This clonotype showed up just a few times. The rearrangement joins TRBV5-1 to TRBJ1-1; D call uncertain. Germline-derived CDR1 and CDR2 are SGHRS and YFSETQ. Trimming shortened V by 0 bases and J by 10 bases, and 16 bases separated the two germline ends. This CDR3 is built from 14 residues. CDR3 in amino acids: CASSLEVAAVLAFF. The CDR3 DNA reads as TGCGCCAGCAGCTTGGAAGTGGCAGCAGTGTTAGCTTTCTTT.

In its sample, this clonotype was seen a few times. CDR3 in amino acids: CASSLHGGGEKLFF. The CDR3 bases are TGCGCCAGCAGCCTCCATGGTGGGGGAGAAAAACTGTTTTTT. The chain combines TRBV4-1 with TRBJ1-4; possible D gene TRBD1, 5 bases. The CDR3 has 14 amino acids. CDR1 is MGHRA, CDR2 YSYEKL, per germline. Trimming pared 4 bases from V and 8 bases from J, leaving 14 bases between.

This clonotype occurred a few times. The chain employs TRBV20-1 and TRBJ2-2; D perhaps matches TRBD2 (6 bases). The CDR3 sequence is 16 residues long. With 1 base removed from V and 4 bases from J, the gap between germline ends came to 16 bases. The germline V gene encodes CDR1 DFQATT and CDR2 SNEGSKA (reference sequence). The CDR3 bases are TGCAGTGCTAGAGGCCCGCTGGGGGAGGTCACCGGGGAGCTGTTTTTT. Its protein is CSARGPLGEVTGELFF.

This clonotype occurred a few times. The chain has TRBV6-1 and TRBJ2-7, with 10 bases fitting TRBD1. Germline assignment: CDR1 MNHNS and CDR2 SASEGT. Unmatched junction bases numbered 10, after V lost 2 bases and J lost 3 bases. There are 17 residues in the CDR3. The CDR3 DNA follows: TGTGCCAGCAGTGAAACGGGGGGGACAGGGGACAACTACGAGCAGTACTTC. This sequence encodes CASSETGGTGDNYEQYF.